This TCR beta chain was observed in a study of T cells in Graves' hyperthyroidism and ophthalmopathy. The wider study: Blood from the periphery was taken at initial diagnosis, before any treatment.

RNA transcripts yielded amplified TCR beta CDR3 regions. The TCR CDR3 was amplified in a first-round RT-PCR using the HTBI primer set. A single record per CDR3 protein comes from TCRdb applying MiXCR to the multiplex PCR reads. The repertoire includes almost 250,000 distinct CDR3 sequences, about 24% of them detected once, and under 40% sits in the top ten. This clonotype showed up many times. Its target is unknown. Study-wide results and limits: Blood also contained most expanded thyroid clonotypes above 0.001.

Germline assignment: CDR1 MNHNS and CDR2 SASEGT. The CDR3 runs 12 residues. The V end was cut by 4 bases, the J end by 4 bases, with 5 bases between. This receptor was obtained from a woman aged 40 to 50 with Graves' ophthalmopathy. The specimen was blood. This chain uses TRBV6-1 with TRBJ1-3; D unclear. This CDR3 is CASSAAGNTIYF. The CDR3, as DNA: TGTGCCAGCAGTGCTGCAGGAAACACCATATATTTT.